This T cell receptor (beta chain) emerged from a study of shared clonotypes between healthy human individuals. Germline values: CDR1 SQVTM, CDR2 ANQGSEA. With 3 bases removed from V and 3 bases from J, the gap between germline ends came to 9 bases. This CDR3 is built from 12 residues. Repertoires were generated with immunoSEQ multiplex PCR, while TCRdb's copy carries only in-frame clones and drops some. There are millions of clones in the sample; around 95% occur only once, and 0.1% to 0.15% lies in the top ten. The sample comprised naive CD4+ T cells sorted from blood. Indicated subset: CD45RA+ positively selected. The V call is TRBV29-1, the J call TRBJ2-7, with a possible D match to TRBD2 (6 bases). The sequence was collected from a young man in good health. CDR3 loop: CSVDDGGYEQYF. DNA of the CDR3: TGCAGCGTTGATGACGGGGGCTACGAGCAGTACTTC.